What follows is one TCR beta chain and its context. The target antigen is unknown. TCRdb ran MiXCR on the 5' RACE reads and lists one entry per CDR3 protein. The sample yields a few hundred thousand distinct CDR3 sequences, more than 8.5% seen once. The CDR3 has 15 residues. Germline V gene sequence: CDR1 SGHTA, CDR2 FQGNSA. Trimming at V came to 6 bases and at J to 9 bases, leaving 10 bases not matched to a gene. This entry belongs to a study of T cells after yellow fever vaccination. General observations from the study: A small share of clonotypes appeared in both CD4 and CD8 compartments. Primary-vaccination clones mostly resurfaced post-booster (96% CD4, about 87% CD8).

The receptor comes from a young man who received the YFV17D yellow fever vaccine. The sequencing used PBMCs, collected on the day of the first yellow fever vaccination. The chain joins TRBV7-2 to TRBJ2-1; 11 bases align to TRBD2. The CDR3 DNA reads TGTGCCAGCAGTTTCAATAGCGGGGGGGGCGGTGAGCAGTTCTTC. It codes for CASSFNSGGGGEQFF.